The 18 T cell receptor beta chains below come from one sample, sequenced in a study of CD8 T cells in ankylosing spondylitis. TCRdb itself ran the 5' RACE reads through MiXCR, one entry per CDR3 protein. Here the sample spans about 240,000 distinct CDR3 sequences, under 30% being singletons. The sequencing sample was made of blood, either unsorted or a sorted T cell fraction (not recorded which). These receptors all come from a male donor with ankylosing spondylitis or in good health (not recorded which).

This chain links TRBV6-1 with TRBJ2-2, with 8 nucleotides matching TRBD1. The CDR3 covers 15 residues. The V gene end was trimmed by 5 bases and the J gene end by 6 bases; junction bases not matched to a gene: 8. In germline, CDR1 is MNHNS, CDR2 SASEGT. Written as DNA, the CDR3 is TGTGCCAGCAGTACCGGGACAGGACCCCCCGGGGAGCTGTTTTTT. This translates into CASSTGTGPPGELFF.

This clonotype was seen a few times. The chain joins TRBV20-1 to TRBJ2-7, with D tentatively TRBD1 or TRBD2 (5 bases each). CDR1 and CDR2 (germline): DFQATT, SNEGSKA (reference sequence). Trimming left V 0 bases short and J 6 bases short, with 12 bases between. This CDR3 contains 13 residues. CDR3 loop: CSARDHGASEQYF. The CDR3 DNA reads TGCAGTGCTAGAGATCACGGGGCGTCCGAGCAGTACTTC.

This clonotype was detected ten times or more. The chain recombines TRBV5-1 with TRBJ2-1; D may be TRBD1 (5 bases). The CDR3 has 12 amino acids. The V end lost 4 bases, the J end lost 7 bases, and 9 bases lay between the germline ends. Germline-derived CDR1 and CDR2 are SGHRS and YFSETQ. CDR3 sequence: CASSVRVNEQFF. Written as DNA, the CDR3 is TGCGCCAGCAGCGTCAGGGTAAATGAGCAGTTCTTC.

This clonotype was seen at least ten times. This chain links TRBV20-1 with TRBJ2-7; D unclear. CDR1 and CDR2 (germline): DFQATT, SNEGSKA (reference sequence). V lost 4 bases and J 4 bases, leaving 8 bases between the germline ends. The CDR3 is made up of 11 amino acids. CDR3 coding DNA: TGCAGTGCTACCTTGTTGTACGAGCAGTACTTC. Its protein is CSATLLYEQYF.

This clonotype was seen more than once but under ten times. The chain uses TRBV29-1 and TRBJ2-2; D is ambiguous. CDR1 SQVTM and CDR2 ANQGSEA come from the germline V gene. With 5 bases removed from V and 0 bases from J, the gap between germline ends came to 13 bases. The CDR3 is 15 amino acids. In nucleotides, the CDR3 is TGCAGCGTTAGGTATGGGGTCGCGAACACCGGGGAGCTGTTTTTT. Amino acids: CSVRYGVANTGELFF.

This clonotype appeared many times. The CDR3 is CAISAWSTNEKLFF. CDR3 nucleotide sequence: TGTGCCATCAGCGCCTGGTCAACTAATGAAAAACTGTTTTTT. The V gene is TRBV10-3, the J gene TRBJ1-4; no clear D. This CDR3 region has 14 residues. Germline lookup yields CDR1 ENHRY and CDR2 SYGVKD. V was shortened by 6 bases and J by 0 bases, with 8 bases between the two germline ends.

At least ten counts were recorded for this clonotype. This sequence joins TRBV29-1 and TRBJ2-1, with 7 bases lining up with TRBD1. J was trimmed by 8 bases and V by 7 bases; bases with no gene match: 8. The CDR3 loop spans 12 amino acids. CDR1 is SQVTM and CDR2 is ANQGSEA in the germline V gene. The CDR3 loop is CSAARQGYEQFF. DNA of the CDR3: TGCAGCGCCGCAAGACAGGGATATGAGCAGTTCTTC.

This clonotype was found many times. This chain links TRBV20-1 with TRBJ2-5; unclear D gene. V lost 0 bases and J lost 5, with 4 bases in between. CDR1 is DFQATT and CDR2 is SNEGSKA in the germline V gene (reference sequence). This CDR3 comprises 11 residues. CDR3 region: CSAREQETQYF. The CDR3 DNA is TGCAGTGCTAGAGAACAGGAGACCCAGTACTTC.

This chain links TRBV4-2 with TRBJ2-3; weak D call: TRBD1 (8 bases). This CDR3 comprises 18 residues. The ends were cut back, 3 bases at V and 6 bases at J, with 25 bases in the middle. Germline CDR1 LGHNA, CDR2 YNFKEQ. Here the CDR3 DNA reads TGTGCCAGCAGCCACACCTCGGGACAGGCGGGGGCCCCGGATACGCAGTATTTT. Encoded protein: CASSHTSGQAGAPDTQYF.

This clonotype has a handful of counts. The gene calls are TRBV20-1 and TRBJ2-7; D is perhaps TRBD2 (5 bases). The germline V gene has CDR1 DFQATT and CDR2 SNEGSKA (reference sequence). The CDR3 is made up of 14 amino acids. The germline V and J ends were trimmed by 6 bases and 5 bases, with 20 bases remaining between them. The CDR3 spells CSARPRVSGNEQYF. The CDR3, as DNA: TGCAGTGCCCGTCCGAGGGTCTCGGGCAACGAGCAGTACTTC.

The rearrangement joins TRBV5-5 to TRBJ2-3, with a tentative D call TRBD1 (6 bases). The CDR3 spans 14 residues. Trimming left V 2 bases short and J 2 bases short, with 9 bases between. In germline, CDR1 is SGHKS, CDR2 YYEKEE (reference sequence). CDR3 nucleotide sequence: TGTGCCAGCAGCTTAACAGGGTTCACAGATACGCAGTATTTT. This translates into CASSLTGFTDTQYF.

The sample holds a few counts of this clonotype. The chain links TRBV10-2 to TRBJ2-7; TRBD1 or TRBD2 may be the D gene (5 bases each). V was cut by 3 bases and J by 2 bases, with 14 bases left in between. CDR1 WSHSY and CDR2 SAAADI come from the germline V gene. The CDR3 length is 15 residues. The CDR3 is CASSDLRGPTYEQYF. The CDR3 DNA reads TGCGCCAGCAGTGACTTGAGGGGACCCACCTACGAGCAGTACTTC.

V usage is TRBV5-5 and J usage is TRBJ2-3; no clear D gene. This CDR3 comprises 13 residues. The V and J ends lost 0 bases and 8 bases respectively, with 10 bases between them. Germline V gene sequence: CDR1 SGHKS, CDR2 YYEKEE (reference sequence). The CDR3 sequence is CASSLVVSGTQYF. The CDR3 region has the DNA TGTGCCAGCAGCTTGGTGGTTTCAGGTACGCAGTATTTT. The full variable domain, completed using reference TRBV5-5 and TRBJ2-3, is DAGVTQSPTHLIKTRGQQVTLRCSPISGHKSVSWYQQVLGQGPQFIFQYYEKEERGRGNFPDRFSARQFPNYSSELNVNALLLGDSALYLCASSLVVSGTQYFGPGTRLTVL.

This clonotype was counted at least ten times. V and J are TRBV12-3 or TRBV12-4 and TRBJ1-5; 9 bases align to TRBD1. With 3 bases clipped from V and 4 bases from J, the junction kept 10 bases outside the gene matches. This CDR3 is built from 17 residues. The CDR3 here is CASSFYGQGRWNQPQHF. In nucleotides, the CDR3 is TGTGCCAGCAGTTTCTACGGACAGGGGCGTTGGAATCAGCCCCAGCATTTT.

This clonotype has only a few counts. This sequence joins TRBV20-1 and TRBJ1-2; TRBD1 is a possible D gene (6 bases). V shed 5 bases and J shed 4 bases, with 20 bases lying between them. CDR1 is DFQATT and CDR2 is SNEGSKA in the germline V gene (reference sequence). The CDR3 totals 15 residues. In DNA, the CDR3 is TGCAGTGCTCCCACGGTAGGGGGGGTCAGCTATGGCTACACCTTC. Amino acids: CSAPTVGGVSYGYTF.

This clonotype came up a few times. V and J are TRBV3-1 and TRBJ2-5; TRBD2 aligns across 10 bases. Germline V CDR1 and CDR2: LGHDT, YNNKEL (reference sequence). V was clipped by 4 bases and J by 2 bases; unmatched bases: 4. The CDR3 totals 15 residues. CDR3 DNA sequence: TGTGCCAGCAGCCGAGGACTAGCGGTACAAGAGACCCAGTACTTC. Translating it yields CASSRGLAVQETQYF.

This clonotype came up a few times. The chain is built from TRBV20-1 and TRBJ2-7, with 9 bases identical to TRBD1. This CDR3 contains 13 residues. V gave up 6 bases and J gave up 5 bases; unmatched junction bases: 8. The germline V gene has CDR1 DFQATT and CDR2 SNEGSKA (reference sequence). CDR3 nucleotides: TGCAGTGCGTCCGGGACAGGGATTCACGAGCAGTACTTC. It encodes CSASGTGIHEQYF.

The chain employs TRBV7-6 and TRBJ1-6, with no clear D. The length of the CDR3 is 17 residues. Looked up from germline, CDR1 is SGHVS and CDR2 is FNYEAQ. V lost 5 bases, J lost 7 bases, and 21 bases lay in between. CDR3 loop: CASSRGQATSLNSPLHF. In DNA form, the CDR3 reads TGTGCCAGCAGCCGAGGGCAGGCGACGTCCCTAAATTCACCCCTCCACTTT.